What follows are 4 T cell receptor beta chains derived from one specimen sequenced in a study of shared clonotypes between healthy human individuals. Profiling relied on immunoSEQ multiplex PCR, and the TCRdb table lists in-frame clones only, not all of them. Counted here are roughly 2.5 million clones, around 94% occurring once; the ten biggest clones make up about 0.13%. Source material: naive CD4+ T cells sorted from blood. Subset described: CD45RA+ positively selected. The source is a young man in good health.

The chain joins TRBV27 to TRBJ2-1, with a tentative D call TRBD1 (5 bases). V was pared by 0 bases and J by 10 bases, with 19 bases between. The CDR3 is 16 residues long. Germline CDR1 MNHEY, CDR2 SMNVEV (reference sequence). CDR3 protein: CASSLSGFNRPYEQFF. The CDR3 coding sequence is TGTGCCAGCAGTTTATCCGGCTTTAACAGGCCCTACGAGCAGTTCTTC.

With respect to this clone: The same CDR3 arises from other DNA sequences in this sample as well. This CDR3 is CAISEGGGTEAFF. CDR3 nucleotides: TGTGCCATCAGTGAAGGGGGAGGCACTGAAGCTTTCTTT. V usage is TRBV10-3 and J usage is TRBJ1-1; TRBD1 is a possible D gene (6 bases). The CDR3 runs to 13 residues. Germline V gives CDR1 ENHRY, CDR2 SYGVKD. V was cut by 3 bases and J by 4 bases, with 9 bases left in between.

This clone occurred a few times. V usage is TRBV18 and J usage is TRBJ2-1, with 8 bases aligning to TRBD1. Losses at the gene ends were 1 base for V and 2 bases for J; bases not matched to a gene: 7. Germline CDR1 KGHSH, CDR2 LQKENI. The CDR3 consists of 17 residues. The CDR3 is CASSPRGGTGTYNEQFF. In nucleotides, the CDR3 is TGTGCCAGCTCACCACGGGGCGGGACAGGAACCTACAATGAGCAGTTCTTC. Full variable domain (outside the CDR3, taken from reference TRBV18 and TRBJ2-1): NAGVMQNPRHLVRRRGQEARLRCSPMKGHSHVYWYRQLPEEGLKFMVYLQKENIIDESGMPKERFSAEFPKEGPSILRIQQVVRGDSAAYFCASSPRGGTGTYNEQFFGPGTRLTVL.

This clone was counted only a few times. For the CDR3, the DNA is TGTGCCAGCAGCTCACTTGCTAATCAGCCCCAGCATTTT. The encoded protein is CASSSLANQPQHF. This chain uses TRBV11-2 with TRBJ1-5; D remains unclear. The germline gives CDR1 SGHAT, CDR2 FQNNGV. V was pared by 4 bases and J by 4 bases, with 8 bases between. This CDR3 has 13 residues.